This T cell receptor (beta chain) was recorded in a study of blood T cell repertoires in COVID-19. At the level of the study: Donors in the United States, Italy and Spain gave samples during acute or convalescent COVID-19. PBMCs, B-cell-depleted T cells, or T cells provided the cDNA or gDNA that made up the material.

Profiling relied on immunoSEQ multiplex PCR, and the TCRdb table lists in-frame clones only, not all of them. This table holds 31,000 or so clones, roughly 85% found once. This CDR3 has 16 residues. Looked up from germline, CDR1 is SGDLS and CDR2 is YYNGEE. Trimming cost V 0 bases and J 3 bases; bases outside gene matches: 4. This sequence joins TRBV9 and TRBJ2-2; TRBD2 matches at 8 bases. The sample comprised peripheral blood. This clonotype was obtained from a human donor in a cohort sampled during active COVID-19. This chain's CDR3 is CASSVDGRAHTGELFF. DNA of the CDR3: TGTGCCAGCAGCGTAGACGGGAGGGCGCACACCGGGGAGCTGTTTTTT.